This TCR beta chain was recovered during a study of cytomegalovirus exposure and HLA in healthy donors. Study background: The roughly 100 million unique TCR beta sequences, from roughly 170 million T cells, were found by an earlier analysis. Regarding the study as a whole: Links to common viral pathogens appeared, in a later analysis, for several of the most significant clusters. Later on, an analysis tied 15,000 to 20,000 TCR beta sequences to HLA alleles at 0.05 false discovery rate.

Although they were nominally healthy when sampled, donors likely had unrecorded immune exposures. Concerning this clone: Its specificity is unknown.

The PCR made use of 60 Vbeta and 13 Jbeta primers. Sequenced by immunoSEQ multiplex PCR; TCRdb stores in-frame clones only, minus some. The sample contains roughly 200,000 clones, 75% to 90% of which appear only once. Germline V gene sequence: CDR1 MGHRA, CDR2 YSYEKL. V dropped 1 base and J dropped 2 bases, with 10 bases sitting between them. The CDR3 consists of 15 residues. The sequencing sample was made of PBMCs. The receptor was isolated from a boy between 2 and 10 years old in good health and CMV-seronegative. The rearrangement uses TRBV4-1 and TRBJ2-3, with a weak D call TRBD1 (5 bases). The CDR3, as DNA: TGCGCCAGCAGCCAAGTGGGGCTACCCACAGATACGCAGTATTTT. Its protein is CASSQVGLPTDTQYF.